One and the same sample provided the 18 T cell receptor beta chains below, sequenced in a study of blood T cell repertoires in COVID-19. Clones were sequenced by immunoSEQ multiplex PCR, and TCRdb holds only the in-frame ones, with some missing. The table shows 200,000 to 250,000 clones, with about 90% occurring only once. Sequences were obtained from peripheral blood. Receptors originate from a man aged 18 to 30 with active or convalescent COVID-19.

The V call is TRBV5-1, the J call TRBJ2-3, with TRBD2 matching 7 bases. The CDR3 extends over 15 amino acids. The ends lost 1 base at V and 5 bases at J; junction bases unmatched: 7. Germline V lookup: CDR1 SGHRS, CDR2 YFSETQ. The chain's CDR3 is CASSLQPGGVDTQYF. The CDR3, as DNA: TGCGCCAGCAGCTTGCAGCCGGGAGGAGTAGATACGCAGTATTTT.

The rearrangement uses TRBV19 and TRBJ1-3; 7 nucleotides match TRBD1. J was trimmed by 7 bases and V by 7 bases; bases with no gene match: 10. From germline, CDR1 is LNHDA and CDR2 SQIVND (reference sequence). The CDR3 extends over 14 amino acids. The CDR3 loop reads CASNPGQQGNTIYF. The CDR3 nucleotides read TGTGCCAGTAACCCTGGGCAACAGGGGAACACCATATATTTT.

This rearrangement joins TRBV21-1 to TRBJ2-3; the DNA was not used to check the table's D call, TRBD1. TRBV21-1 is deemed a pseudogene. The CDR3 runs to 16 residues. The CDR3 DNA reads as TGTGCCAGCAGCAACGCGATACAGGGGGACACAGATACGCAGTATTTT. Amino acids: CASSNAIQGDTDTQYF.

Worth noting for this clone: The same CDR3 can be traced to other DNA sequences in this sample. The chain uses TRBV29-1 and TRBJ2-2; 8 bases agree with TRBD1. J was trimmed by 6 bases and V by 4 bases; bases with no gene match: 7. The CDR3 length is 14 residues. Germline V gives CDR1 SQVTM, CDR2 ANQGSEA. The CDR3 loop reads CSVALQGVSGELFF. The CDR3 coding sequence is TGCAGCGTTGCGCTACAGGGGGTCTCCGGGGAGCTGTTTTTT.

The chain links TRBV19 to TRBJ2-2; the match to TRBD2 covers 8 bases. The germline V gene encodes CDR1 LNHDA and CDR2 SQIVND (reference sequence). The CDR3 is 14 amino acids. Germline trimming cut 8 bases from V and 5 bases from J; bases unmatched to any gene: 7. CDR3 sequence: CASSLVAGTGELFF. In DNA, the CDR3 is TGTGCCAGTTCTTTGGTAGCGGGGACCGGGGAGCTGTTTTTT. The variable domain in full, with the rest retrieved from reference TRBV19 and TRBJ2-2, is DGGITQSPKYLFRKEGQNVTLSCEQNLNHDAMYWYRQDPGQGLRLIYYSQIVNDFQKGDIAEGYSVSREKKESFPLTVTSAQKNPTAFYLCASSLVAGTGELFFGEGSRLTVL.

V usage is TRBV19 and J usage is TRBJ2-7, with D possibly TRBD1 on 6 matching bases. Germline lookup yields CDR1 LNHDA and CDR2 SQIVND (reference sequence). The CDR3 covers 13 residues. V was clipped by 5 bases and J by 4 bases, with 12 bases between them. CDR3 bases: TGTGCCAGTAGTGGCAGGGGCGCTTACGAGCAGTACTTC. Residues: CASSGRGAYEQYF.

CDR3 sequence reads: CAIREPGDSGNTIYF. DNA for the CDR3: TGTGCCATCAGGGAACCGGGGGACTCTGGAAACACCATATATTTT. The chain couples TRBV10-3 to TRBJ1-3; TRBD1 might be the D (5 bases). The CDR3 length is 15 residues. Germline V CDR1 and CDR2: ENHRY, SYGVKD. V was pared by 6 bases and J by 0 bases, with 12 bases between.

To note about this clone: Different DNA sequences within this sample yield the same CDR3. This chain links TRBV6-5 with TRBJ2-7, with TRBD1 matching over 9 bases. Germline V lookup: CDR1 MNHEY, CDR2 SVGAGI. The CDR3 totals 16 residues. V lost 4 bases, J lost 2 bases, and 9 bases stayed unmatched. CDR3 DNA sequence: TGTGCCAGCAGTTCATCTGGACAGGGGAGACCCTACGAGCAGTACTTC. Amino acid sequence: CASSSSGQGRPYEQYF.

This chain joins TRBV6-6 and TRBJ2-1; 9 nucleotides agree with TRBD2. Germline V lookup: CDR1 MNHNY, CDR2 SVGAGI (reference sequence). The J segment lost 6 bases and the V segment lost 4 bases, leaving 7 bases of the junction unmatched. This CDR3 spans 15 amino acids. CDR3 sequence: CASSSTEGLANEQFF. The CDR3 nucleotides read TGTGCCAGCAGTTCCACCGAGGGACTAGCCAATGAGCAGTTCTTC.

The chain links TRBV7-9 to TRBJ2-2; unclear D gene. This CDR3 has 13 amino acids. Germline lookup yields CDR1 SEHNR and CDR2 FQNEAQ (reference sequence). Trimming took off 3 bases at V and 5 bases at J, with 7 bases between the two ends. The chain's CDR3 is CASSLSRTGELFF. The CDR3 bases are TGTGCCAGCAGCTTGTCTCGGACCGGGGAGCTGTTTTTT.

V and J are TRBV5-4 and TRBJ2-7, with 11 bases identical to TRBD2. The germline V gene encodes CDR1 SGHNT and CDR2 YYREEE (reference sequence). The V segment lost 0 bases and the J segment 2 bases; nucleotides outside the gene matches: 4. The CDR3 covers 16 residues. In nucleotides, the CDR3 is TGTGCCAGCAGCTTGGCCATAGCGGGAGGGACCTACGAGCAGTACTTC. Amino acids: CASSLAIAGGTYEQYF.

The chain has TRBV6-1 and TRBJ1-2; no firm D call. There are 14 residues in the CDR3. In germline, CDR1 is MNHNS, CDR2 SASEGT. The V gene lost 3 bases and the J gene lost 4 bases, with 12 bases spanning the gap. This CDR3 is CASSDGGQLYGYTF. The DNA of the CDR3 is TGTGCCAGCAGTGATGGAGGCCAGCTCTATGGCTACACCTTC.

The chain is built from TRBV10-1 and TRBJ1-1; 12 positions agree with TRBD1. This CDR3 region has 18 residues. V lost 0 bases to trimming and J lost 4 bases; unmatched junction nucleotides: 9. Germline V CDR1 and CDR2: WNHNN, SYGVQD (reference sequence). The CDR3 spells CASSESGIGTGGRTEAFF. The CDR3 region has the DNA TGCGCCAGCAGTGAGTCAGGGATCGGGACAGGGGGCCGCACTGAAGCTTTCTTT.

This chain joins TRBV7-9 and TRBJ1-2, with D unclear. V was clipped by 5 bases and J by 6 bases, with 13 bases between them. The V gene's germline CDR1 is SEHNR and CDR2 FQNEAQ (reference sequence). The length of the CDR3 is 13 residues. For the CDR3, the DNA is TGTGCCAGCAGCCGATTCGAGAAAGATGGCTACACCTTC. Encoded protein: CASSRFEKDGYTF.

CDR3 DNA sequence: TGTGCCAGCAGCTTAGTCTACACAGATACGCAGTATTTT. Translation: CASSLVYTDTQYF. V and J are TRBV11-1 and TRBJ2-3; D unclear. CDR3 size: 13 residues. CDR1 is SGHAT, CDR2 FQDESV, per germline (reference sequence). The V end lost 1 base, the J end lost 2 bases, and 4 bases lay between the germline ends.

The chain links TRBV6-5 to TRBJ1-2, with D maybe TRBD1 (5 bases). This CDR3 is built from 14 residues. The germline gives CDR1 MNHEY, CDR2 SVGAGI. Trimming left V 7 bases short and J 8 bases short, with 20 bases between. The CDR3 region is CASTDEWAGTGYTF. CDR3 DNA: TGTGCCAGCACCGACGAGTGGGCGGGGACGGGCTACACCTTC.

This chain uses TRBV11-2 with TRBJ2-7; 8 nucleotides align to TRBD2. CDR1 SGHAT and CDR2 FQNNGV come from the germline V gene. The V gene end was trimmed by 5 bases and the J gene end by 6 bases; junction bases not matched to a gene: 9. The CDR3 has 14 residues. DNA for the CDR3: TGTGCCAGCAGCCCGCCCGGGGGGGTCGGCGAGCAGTACTTC. It specifies CASSPPGGVGEQYF.

This rearrangement joins TRBV19 to TRBJ1-2, with unresolved D. Germline CDR1 reads LNHDA; CDR2 reads SQIVND (reference sequence). V lost 5 bases to trimming and J lost 8 bases, with 18 bases between them. The CDR3 has 14 residues. CDR3 sequence reads: CASSVGGETGGYTF. CDR3 DNA: TGTGCCAGTAGTGTCGGTGGTGAGACGGGAGGCTACACCTTC.